The 21 T cell receptor beta chains in this list originate from one sample, sequenced in a study of shared clonotypes between healthy human individuals. Generated by immunoSEQ multiplex PCR, the TCRdb table keeps only in-frame clones and is missing some. The table records roughly 600,000 clones, nearly 98% of them present only once. Naive CD8 cells were CD45RO-negative, positively selected for CCR7, excluding terminally differentiated effector memory CD45RA+ cells. Sample: naive CD8+ T cells sorted from blood. The origin of the receptors is a man aged 25 to 45 in good health.

The CDR3 sequence is CASSPSGVGGMASYQPQHF. In nucleotides, the CDR3 is TGTGCCAGCTCACCAAGTGGCGTGGGGGGGATGGCAAGTTATCAGCCCCAGCATTTT. The rearrangement links TRBV18 to TRBJ1-5, with D possibly TRBD1 on 5 matching bases. The CDR3 runs 19 residues. Germline V CDR1 and CDR2: KGHSH, LQKENI. V was clipped by 2 bases and J by 5 bases, with 25 bases between them.

The rearrangement links TRBV4-2 to TRBJ2-3; D uncertain. CDR1 is LGHNA and CDR2 is YNFKEQ in the germline V gene. This CDR3 spans 14 amino acids. V was trimmed by 4 bases and J by 2 bases, leaving 10 bases between them. This CDR3 reads CASSLASNTDTQYF. The CDR3 nucleotides read TGTGCCAGCAGCCTCGCCAGTAACACAGATACGCAGTATTTT.

The V call is TRBV7-6, the J call TRBJ2-7; TRBD1 matches at 7 bases. This CDR3 has 15 residues. Germline V lookup: CDR1 SGHVS, CDR2 FNYEAQ. J was trimmed by 4 bases and V by 5 bases; bases with no gene match: 11. For the CDR3, the DNA is TGTGCCAGCAGCCAAGTTGCCGGGACAGCTTACGAGCAGTACTTC. This encodes CASSQVAGTAYEQYF.

This clone was recorded once. The rearrangement links TRBV12-5 to TRBJ1-2; TRBD1 might be the D (5 bases). The germline V gene has CDR1 LGHNT and CDR2 FRNRAP. Trimming shortened V by 5 bases and J by 6 bases, and 10 bases separated the two germline ends. This CDR3 region has 12 residues. CDR3 DNA: TGTGCTAGTGGTGGGGACTTTGATGGCTACACCTTC. Amino acids: CASGGDFDGYTF. The full variable domain, with the rest looked up from reference TRBV12-5 and TRBJ1-2, is DARVTQTPRHKVTEMGQEVTMRCQPILGHNTVFWYRQTMMQGLELLAYFRNRAPLDDSGMPKDRFSAEMPDATLATLKIQPSEPRDSAVYFCASGGDFDGYTFGSGTRLTVV.

J is TRBJ2-2 and V is TRBV21-1; TRBD2 reflects the table's D call only, with no check against the DNA. TRBV21-1 is a documented pseudogene. The CDR3 runs to 16 residues. The CDR3 coding sequence is TGTGCCAGCAGCACCCTAGCGGGAGCGAACACCGGGGAGCTGTTTTTT. Translation gives CASSTLAGANTGELFF.

The V gene is TRBV15, the J gene TRBJ2-1; D is perhaps TRBD2 (5 bases). Germline CDR1 reads LNHNV; CDR2 reads YYDKDF (reference sequence). The CDR3 is 15 amino acids. V was clipped by 0 bases and J by 3 bases, with 9 bases between them. CDR3 sequence: CATSRDGDYYNEQFF. In DNA form, the CDR3 reads TGTGCCACCAGCAGAGATGGCGACTACTACAATGAGCAGTTCTTC. The full variable domain, with the rest looked up from reference TRBV15 and TRBJ2-1, is DAMVIQNPRYQVTQFGKPVTLSCSQTLNHNVMYWYQQKSSQAPKLLFHYYDKDFNNEADTPDNFQSRRPNTSFCFLDIRSPGLGDTAMYLCATSRDGDYYNEQFFGPGTRLTVL.

The chain is built from TRBV2 and TRBJ2-7; D uncertain. Germline CDR1 SNHLY, CDR2 FYNNEI. The CDR3 consists of 10 residues. V lost 6 bases and J 3 bases, leaving 3 bases between the germline ends. In nucleotides, the CDR3 is TGTGCCAGCAGAATCTACGAGCAGTACTTC. This codes for CASRIYEQYF. Based on the CDR3 plus reference TRBV2 and TRBJ2-7, the full variable domain is EPEVTQTPSHQVTQMGQEVILRCVPISNHLYFYWYRQILGQKVEFLVSFYNNEISEKSEIFDDQFSVERPDGSNFTLKIRSTKLEDSAMYFCASRIYEQYFGPGTRLTVT.

This chain connects TRBV29-1 to TRBJ2-1; the D is unclear. Germline assignment: CDR1 SQVTM and CDR2 ANQGSEA. The CDR3 extends over 13 amino acids. The ends were cut back, 4 bases at V and 3 bases at J, with 10 bases in the middle. CDR3 loop: CSVVSEDYNEQFF. In nucleotides, the CDR3 is TGCAGCGTTGTGTCGGAAGACTACAATGAGCAGTTCTTC.

The rearrangement links TRBV7-2 to TRBJ2-2; D possibly corresponds to TRBD2 (5 bases). This CDR3 spans 16 amino acids. Looked up from germline, CDR1 is SGHTA and CDR2 is FQGNSA. V lost 3 bases to trimming and J lost 3 bases, with 14 bases between them. The CDR3 nucleotides read TGTGCCAGCAGCTTGAGGGTCTGGGCGGACACCGGGGAGCTGTTTTTT. This sequence encodes CASSLRVWADTGELFF.

The chain has TRBV7-9 and TRBJ2-1; TRBD1 is a possible D gene (6 bases). V was trimmed by 4 bases and J by 2 bases, leaving 6 bases between them. The CDR3 has 13 residues. Per germline, CDR1 SEHNR and CDR2 FQNEAQ (reference sequence). CDR3 loop: CASSSGAYNEQFF. Written as DNA, the CDR3 is TGTGCCAGCAGCTCAGGGGCCTACAATGAGCAGTTCTTC.

V gene TRBV15 combines with J gene TRBJ2-1; D is ambiguous. The CDR3 is 12 amino acids. Germline lookup yields CDR1 LNHNV and CDR2 YYDKDF (reference sequence). Trimming stripped 0 bases from V and 7 bases from J, with 4 bases between. The chain's CDR3 is CATSRDRNEQFF. As DNA, the CDR3 is TGTGCCACCAGCAGAGATCGGAATGAGCAGTTCTTC. The whole variable domain, filled in from reference TRBV15 and TRBJ2-1, reads DAMVIQNPRYQVTQFGKPVTLSCSQTLNHNVMYWYQQKSSQAPKLLFHYYDKDFNNEADTPDNFQSRRPNTSFCFLDIRSPGLGDTAMYLCATSRDRNEQFFGPGTRLTVL.

The V call is TRBV11-3, the J call TRBJ2-5; D remains ambiguous. Trimming removed 1 base from V and 2 bases from J, with 14 bases in between. CDR1 and CDR2 from the germline V gene are SGHNT and YENEEA. There are 16 residues in the CDR3. CDR3 DNA: TGTGCCAGCAGCTTAGCTCGGTGGGCGGTACAAGAGACCCAGTACTTC. Translating it yields CASSLARWAVQETQYF.

The V call is TRBV4-1, the J call TRBJ2-1; D remains ambiguous. Germline V gene data show CDR1 as MGHRA and CDR2 as YSYEKL. The CDR3 runs 17 residues. V lost 4 bases and J 5 bases, leaving 21 bases between the germline ends. DNA of the CDR3: TGCGCCAGCAGCCCCCGTGGATCTTCTCCTTTAAACAATGAGCAGTTCTTC. The encoded protein is CASSPRGSSPLNNEQFF.

The chain employs TRBV29-1 and TRBJ1-2; TRBD1 is a possible D gene (5 bases). Trimming pared 4 bases from V and 3 bases from J, leaving 12 bases between. Germline V gene lookup returns CDR1 SQVTM and CDR2 ANQGSEA. This CDR3 has 13 amino acids. The CDR3 DNA reads as TGCAGCGTTGGCACCGGGACTCACTATGGCTACACCTTC. It is translated as CSVGTGTHYGYTF.

This chain uses TRBV19 with TRBJ2-7; 7 bases fit TRBD2. This CDR3 contains 15 residues. Germline CDR1 LNHDA, CDR2 SQIVND (reference sequence). V dropped 6 bases and J dropped 2; count of bases not matched to a gene: 10. DNA for the CDR3: TGTGCCAGTAGCCTAACGGCTAGCGGAACCTACGAGCAGTACTTC. This sequence encodes CASSLTASGTYEQYF.

This chain connects TRBV25-1 to TRBJ2-1; TRBD2 agrees at 7 bases. The CDR3 consists of 15 residues. From germline, CDR1 is MGHDK and CDR2 SYGVNS. The V and J ends lost 4 bases and 6 bases, in that order; junction bases with no gene match: 9. The chain's CDR3 is CASSVLAGDTNEQFF. For the CDR3, the DNA is TGTGCCAGCAGTGTTCTCGCGGGAGATACCAATGAGCAGTTCTTC.

The chain uses TRBV28 and TRBJ1-2; TRBD1 aligns across 7 bases. CDR3 length equals 14 residues. Trimming at V came to 4 bases and at J to 3 bases, leaving 5 bases not matched to a gene. CDR1 and CDR2 (germline): MDHEN, SYDVKM. The CDR3 nucleotides read TGTGCCAGCAGTTCACGACAGGGACACTATGGCTACACCTTC. This gives the protein CASSSRQGHYGYTF.

Remarks on this clone: The sample has other DNA sequences that encode this CDR3 too. The J gene is TRBJ1-4, the V gene TRBV27; 8 bases match TRBD1. This CDR3 is 14 amino acids long. Trimming removed 4 bases from V and 5 bases from J; junction bases left unmatched: 3. From germline, CDR1 is MNHEY and CDR2 SMNVEV (reference sequence). The DNA of the CDR3 is TGTGCCAGCAGTTACACAGGGGGGAATGAAAAACTGTTTTTT. This gives the protein CASSYTGGNEKLFF.

The chain couples TRBV6-1 to TRBJ2-7; 8 bases line up with TRBD2. V dropped 2 bases and J dropped 2; count of bases not matched to a gene: 14. Germline CDR1 MNHNS, CDR2 SASEGT. This CDR3 is 18 amino acids long. CDR3 residues: CASSEYLFGSGSPYEQYF. CDR3 sequence (DNA): TGTGCCAGCAGTGAATATCTTTTCGGGAGCGGGAGTCCCTACGAGCAGTACTTC.

This clone was observed once. The chain recombines TRBV7-6 with TRBJ1-1; possibly TRBD1 for D (5 bases). Germline values: CDR1 SGHVS, CDR2 FNYEAQ. The CDR3 sequence is 17 residues long. Trimming stripped 5 bases from V and 2 bases from J, with 21 bases between. The CDR3 protein is CASSLSPGRGANTEAFF. Written as DNA, the CDR3 is TGTGCCAGCAGCCTCTCGCCCGGGAGGGGTGCTAACACTGAAGCTTTCTTT.

The chain recombines TRBV27 with TRBJ2-1; 7 nucleotides match TRBD2. With 4 bases clipped from V and 8 bases from J, the junction kept 5 bases outside the gene matches. The CDR3 has 13 amino acids. CDR1 and CDR2 from the germline V gene are MNHEY and SMNVEV (reference sequence). The CDR3 loop is CASSSGGSHEQFF. In DNA form, the CDR3 reads TGTGCCAGCAGTTCAGGCGGGAGCCATGAGCAGTTCTTC.